A single sample is the source of the 27 T cell receptor beta chains below, sequenced in a study of blood T cell repertoires in COVID-19. TCRdb's copy holds only in-frame clones and misses some; the assay was immunoSEQ multiplex PCR. Here the sample spans roughly 130,000 clones, 88% being singletons. Sequenced input: peripheral blood. Receptors were obtained from a human donor with COVID-19, enrolled during active disease. The donor label of this sample is uncertain.

The rearrangement joins TRBV7-8 to TRBJ1-1; unclear D gene. V gave up 3 bases and J gave up 1 base, with 9 bases separating them. Germline V lookup: CDR1 SGHVS, CDR2 FQNEAQ. CDR3 size: 14 residues. CDR3 nucleotides: TGTGCCAGCAGCTTTAGCGAGAGGAACACTGAAGCTTTCTTT. Protein: CASSFSERNTEAFF.

The genes are TRBV4-1 and TRBJ1-4; D is unclear. CDR1 and CDR2 from the germline V gene are MGHRA and YSYEKL. V lost 0 bases to trimming and J lost 2 bases, with 10 bases between them. The CDR3 has 16 amino acids. The CDR3 DNA reads TGCGCCAGCAGCCAAGAGATACCTACGACTAATGAAAAACTGTTTTTT. This gives the protein CASSQEIPTTNEKLFF.

This clone has only a few counts. The chain combines TRBV5-1 with TRBJ2-7, with 9 bases lining up with TRBD2. The CDR3 runs 13 residues. CDR1 and CDR2 (germline): SGHRS, YFSETQ. The trim removed 6 bases at V and 5 bases at J, leaving 6 bases unmatched. CDR3 in DNA: TGCGCCAGCAAGCGGGAGGTCGCGGACGAGCAGTACTTC. Its translation: CASKREVADEQYF.

The V gene is TRBV7-9, the J gene TRBJ2-5; possible D gene TRBD2, 5 bases. The V gene lost 5 bases and the J gene lost 1 base, with 14 bases spanning the gap. The CDR3 covers 15 residues. Germline V gives CDR1 SEHNR, CDR2 FQNEAQ (reference sequence). CDR3 loop: CASSLPFGVQETQYF. The DNA of the CDR3 is TGTGCCAGCAGCCTCCCCTTCGGGGTCCAAGAGACCCAGTACTTC.

The rearrangement joins TRBV7-2 to TRBJ1-2; 7 nucleotides agree with TRBD1. Germline loops: CDR1 SGHTA, CDR2 FQGNSA. The V gene end was trimmed by 6 bases and the J gene end by 5 bases; junction bases not matched to a gene: 9. This CDR3 spans 14 amino acids. The CDR3 DNA is TGTGCCAGCAGAACCGGGACAGCCCTTTATGGCTACACCTTC. Translating gives CASRTGTALYGYTF. Full variable domain (missing parts from reference TRBV7-2 and TRBJ1-2): GAGVSQSPSNKVTEKGKDVELRCDPISGHTALYWYRQSLGQGLEFLIYFQGNSAPDKSGLPSDRFSAERTGGSVSTLTIQRTQQEDSAVYLCASRTGTALYGYTFGSGTRLTVV.

The chain joins TRBV14 to TRBJ2-7; tentative D call: TRBD1 (6 bases). Germline V gives CDR1 SGHDN, CDR2 FVKESK. Deletions cut 2 bases from V and 3 bases from J, with 11 bases between. The CDR3 is made up of 14 amino acids. In nucleotides, the CDR3 is TGTGCCAGCAGCCAATTGGGGGCCCACTACGAGCAGTACTTC. This gives the protein CASSQLGAHYEQYF.

The chain has TRBV4-2 and TRBJ2-7; 8 nucleotides align to TRBD2. The CDR3 is made up of 17 amino acids. CDR1 and CDR2 (germline): LGHNA, YNFKEQ. Unmatched junction bases numbered 13, after V lost 2 bases and J lost 4 bases. This CDR3 is CASSQIAFGAGDYEQYF. The CDR3 nucleotides read TGTGCCAGCAGCCAAATAGCCTTTGGAGCGGGGGATTACGAGCAGTACTTC.

This clone appeared a few times. CDR3 amino acids: CASSLYRNTGELFF. The CDR3 nucleotides read TGTGCCAGCAGCTTATACAGGAACACCGGGGAGCTGTTTTTT. The J gene is TRBJ2-2, the V gene TRBV7-3; the D is unclear. The CDR3 is made up of 14 amino acids. Trimming cost V 2 bases and J 1 base, with 5 bases left between them. The germline V gene has CDR1 SGHTA and CDR2 FQGTGA.

Only a few counts were recorded for this clone. This chain joins TRBV7-2 and TRBJ1-5; D not resolved. This CDR3 spans 13 amino acids. The V gene lost 1 base and the J gene lost 8 bases, with 9 bases spanning the gap. CDR1 and CDR2 from the germline V gene are SGHTA and FQGNSA. The CDR3 is CASSLEREKPQHF. CDR3 sequence (DNA): TGTGCCAGCAGCTTAGAAAGGGAGAAGCCCCAGCATTTT.

The chain employs TRBV4-1 and TRBJ1-4; the D is unclear. Deletions cut 4 bases from V and 6 bases from J, with 15 bases between. The CDR3 sequence is 15 residues long. CDR1 and CDR2 from the germline V gene are MGHRA and YSYEKL. The DNA of the CDR3 is TGCGCCAGCAGCCCCCTCGTGCAGTTGGATGAAAAACTGTTTTTT. Translated, it gives CASSPLVQLDEKLFF.

This clone was observed a single time. The gene calls are TRBV7-2 and TRBJ1-4; D may be TRBD1 (6 bases). The V gene lost 2 bases and the J gene lost 8 bases, with 18 bases spanning the gap. This CDR3 has 16 residues. The germline V gene has CDR1 SGHTA and CDR2 FQGNSA. The CDR3 DNA follows: TGTGCCAGCAGCTTAAATGGGGGGGCCCTTCGGGAAAAACTGTTTTTT. Translating gives CASSLNGGALREKLFF.

The gene calls are TRBV2 and TRBJ1-1, with 11 positions matching TRBD1. Germline CDR1 reads SNHLY; CDR2 reads FYNNEI. This CDR3 region has 15 residues. The V gene end was trimmed by 5 bases and the J gene end by 2 bases; junction bases not matched to a gene: 4. CDR3 nucleotides: TGTGCCAGCAGTAGGGACAGGGGGTTTAACACTGAAGCTTTCTTT. Its translation is CASSRDRGFNTEAFF. Drawing the rest from reference TRBV2 and TRBJ1-1, the complete variable domain is EPEVTQTPSHQVTQMGQEVILRCVPISNHLYFYWYRQILGQKVEFLVSFYNNEISEKSEIFDDQFSVERPDGSNFTLKIRSTKLEDSAMYFCASSRDRGFNTEAFFGQGTRLTVV.

This clone was picked up a small number of times. The chain couples TRBV5-1 to TRBJ1-4, with TRBD1 matching 9 bases. Germline V gene data show CDR1 as SGHRS and CDR2 as YFSETQ. The CDR3 loop spans 15 amino acids. Unmatched junction bases numbered 8, after V lost 1 base and J lost 10 bases. CDR3 residues: CASSLSLGQGRKLFF. CDR3 nucleotides: TGCGCCAGCAGCTTGTCCCTCGGACAGGGGCGAAAACTGTTTTTT.

The V gene is TRBV7-8, the J gene TRBJ2-1, with 9 bases matching TRBD1. Germline-derived CDR1 and CDR2 are SGHVS and FQNEAQ. Trimming removed 5 bases from V and 7 bases from J; junction bases left unmatched: 9. CDR3 length equals 15 residues. CDR3 nucleotide sequence: TGTGCCAGCAGCCCAACGGGACAGGGTTGGAATGAGCAGTTCTTC. It codes for CASSPTGQGWNEQFF.

The rearrangement links TRBV29-1 to TRBJ2-7, with 11 bases matching TRBD1. V shed 4 bases, J shed 6 bases, and the junction held 5 bases outside the gene matches. The CDR3 totals 13 residues. Germline lookup yields CDR1 SQVTM and CDR2 ANQGSEA. CDR3 sequence: CSVGRTGGGEQYF. The CDR3 DNA sequence: TGCAGCGTTGGAAGGACAGGGGGCGGCGAGCAGTACTTC.

The chain couples TRBV6-1 to TRBJ2-7, with 14 positions matching TRBD2. CDR3 length equals 16 residues. From germline, CDR1 is MNHNS and CDR2 SASEGT. J gave up 5 bases and V 3 bases, and 6 bases lay outside the gene matches. The CDR3 DNA reads as TGTGCCAGCAGTGAGGGGACTAGCGGGAGAGGCCACGAGCAGTACTTC. Residues: CASSEGTSGRGHEQYF.

This clone has more than one count but fewer than ten. This chain uses TRBV18 with TRBJ1-1; D ambiguous. The CDR3 runs to 13 residues. Per the germline V gene, CDR1 is KGHSH and CDR2 is LQKENI. Between the trimmed V and J ends, which lost 4 bases and 3 bases, there was a span of 9 bases. The CDR3 region has the DNA TGTGCCAGCTCACTTTCGCGAGACACTGAAGCTTTCTTT. It is translated as CASSLSRDTEAFF.

CDR3 sequence: CASSQPRLAGGRNQETQYF. The DNA of the CDR3 is TGCGCCAGCAGCCAGCCCCGACTAGCGGGGGGGCGAAACCAAGAGACCCAGTACTTC. The chain recombines TRBV4-1 with TRBJ2-5; 14 bases agree with TRBD2. From germline, CDR1 is MGHRA and CDR2 YSYEKL. The junction had 9 bases not matched to a gene; V was cut back by 3 bases and J by 0 bases. This CDR3 contains 19 residues.

The chain has TRBV18 and TRBJ1-2, with 8 nucleotides matching TRBD1. The CDR3 runs 15 residues. Per the germline V gene, CDR1 is KGHSH and CDR2 is LQKENI. With 4 bases clipped from V and 8 bases from J, the junction kept 12 bases outside the gene matches. This CDR3 is CASSRAGGAPEGYTF. CDR3 in DNA: TGTGCCAGCTCACGCGCAGGGGGCGCCCCGGAAGGCTACACCTTC.

This clone appeared once. The chain combines TRBV5-1 with TRBJ2-6, with D unresolved. V was pared by 1 base and J by 0 bases, with 5 bases between. This CDR3 is 15 amino acids long. CDR1 is SGHRS and CDR2 is YFSETQ in the germline V gene. CDR3 in amino acids: CASSLTPSGANVLTF. Here the CDR3 DNA reads TGCGCCAGCAGCTTGACACCCTCTGGGGCCAACGTCCTGACTTTC.

The V gene is TRBV12-3 or TRBV12-4, the J gene TRBJ1-1; D uncertain. CDR3 length: 12 amino acids. Trimming removed 2 bases at V and 8 bases at J, with 9 bases between. The DNA for the CDR3 is TGTGCCAGCAGTTTAACGTACGGGGAAGCTTTCTTT. As protein: CASSLTYGEAFF.

This chain links TRBV5-1 with TRBJ2-5; TRBD2 matches at 8 bases. This CDR3 spans 14 amino acids. V lost 3 bases to trimming and J lost 5 bases; unmatched junction nucleotides: 6. The germline gives CDR1 SGHRS, CDR2 YFSETQ. CDR3 protein: CASSSGVAGETQYF. The CDR3 DNA is TGCGCCAGCAGCTCCGGGGTAGCGGGGGAGACCCAGTACTTC.

This chain connects TRBV5-5 to TRBJ1-5, with 9 bases that match TRBD1. V lost 0 bases and J lost 5; bases outside the gene matches: 3. Germline CDR1 and CDR2: SGHKS and YYEKEE (reference sequence). The CDR3 contains 15 residues. The CDR3 spells CASSLGTGADQPQHF. The CDR3 DNA reads TGTGCCAGCAGCTTGGGGACAGGGGCGGATCAGCCCCAGCATTTT.

The chain has TRBV30 and TRBJ2-7; 12 bases fit TRBD2. The CDR3 contains 12 residues. The V and J ends lost 5 bases and 5 bases, in that order; junction bases with no gene match: 1. Looked up from germline, CDR1 is GTSNPN and CDR2 is SVGIG (reference sequence). The DNA of the CDR3 is TGTGCCTGGGGACTAGCGGGAAACGAGCAGTACTTC. It yields the protein CAWGLAGNEQYF.

V is TRBV19 and J is TRBJ1-2; 7 bases align to TRBD1. From germline, CDR1 is LNHDA and CDR2 SQIVND (reference sequence). The CDR3 length is 17 residues. Trimming took 5 bases from V and 1 from J; bases not matched to a gene: 13. In DNA form, the CDR3 reads TGTGCCAGTAGTCCCTCACAGGGGCCCGTGGGTAACTATGGCTACACCTTC. Residues: CASSPSQGPVGNYGYTF.

At least ten counts were recorded for this clone. The chain couples TRBV10-1 to TRBJ2-5; 8 bases line up with TRBD2. Trimming took 1 base from V and 4 from J; bases not matched to a gene: 8. The CDR3 is 16 amino acids. In germline, CDR1 is WNHNN, CDR2 SYGVQD (reference sequence). The CDR3 here is CASSEWGTRGRETQYF. The CDR3 DNA sequence: TGCGCCAGCAGTGAGTGGGGGACTAGGGGTCGAGAGACCCAGTACTTC.

V gene TRBV2 combines with J gene TRBJ1-1; 10 bases agree with TRBD1. Per the germline V gene, CDR1 is SNHLY and CDR2 is FYNNEI. The CDR3 is 18 residues long. The V gene end was trimmed by 7 bases and the J gene end by 5 bases; junction bases not matched to a gene: 19. The CDR3 loop reads CASTHTIRQGARRTEAFF. CDR3 in DNA: TGTGCCAGCACTCACACCATCAGACAGGGGGCAAGGAGGACTGAAGCTTTCTTT.